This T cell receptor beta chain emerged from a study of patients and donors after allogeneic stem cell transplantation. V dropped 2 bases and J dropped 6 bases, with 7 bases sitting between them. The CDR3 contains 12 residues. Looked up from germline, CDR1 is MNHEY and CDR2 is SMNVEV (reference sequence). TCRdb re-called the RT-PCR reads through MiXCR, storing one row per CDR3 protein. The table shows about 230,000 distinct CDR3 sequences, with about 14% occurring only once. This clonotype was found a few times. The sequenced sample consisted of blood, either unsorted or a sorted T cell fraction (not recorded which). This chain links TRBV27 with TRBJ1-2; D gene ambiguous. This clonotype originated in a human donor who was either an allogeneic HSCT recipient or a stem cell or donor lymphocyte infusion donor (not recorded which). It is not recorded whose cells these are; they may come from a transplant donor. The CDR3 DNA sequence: TGTGCCAGCAGTTTAAACGGGGATGGCTACACCTTC. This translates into CASSLNGDGYTF.